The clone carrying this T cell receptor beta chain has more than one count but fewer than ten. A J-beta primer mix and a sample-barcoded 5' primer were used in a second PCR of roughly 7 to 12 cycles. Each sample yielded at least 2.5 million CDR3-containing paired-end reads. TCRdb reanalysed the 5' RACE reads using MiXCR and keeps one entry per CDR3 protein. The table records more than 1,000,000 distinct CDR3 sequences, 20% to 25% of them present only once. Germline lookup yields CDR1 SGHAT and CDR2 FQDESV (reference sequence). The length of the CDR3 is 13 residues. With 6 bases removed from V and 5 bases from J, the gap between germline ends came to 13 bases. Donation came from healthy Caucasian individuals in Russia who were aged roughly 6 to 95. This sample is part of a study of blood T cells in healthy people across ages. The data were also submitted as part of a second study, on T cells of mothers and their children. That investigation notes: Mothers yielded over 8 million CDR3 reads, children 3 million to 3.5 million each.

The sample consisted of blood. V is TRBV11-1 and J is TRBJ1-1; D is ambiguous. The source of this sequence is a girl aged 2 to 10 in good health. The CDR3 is CASRLEWGTEAFF. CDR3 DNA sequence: TGTGCCAGCAGGCTGGAATGGGGAACTGAAGCTTTCTTT.